This entry lists 15 T cell receptor beta chains sequenced from one sample in a study of neoadjuvant anti-PD-1 for oral cavity cancer. The repertoire was sequenced with immunoSEQ multiplex PCR; TCRdb's copy has only in-frame clones and lacks some. Here the sample spans tens of thousands of clones, under 30% being singletons. Time point indicated: after neoadjuvant nivolumab, at surgical resection. The input for sequencing was tumor tissue, taken after nivolumab (anti-PD-1) treatment. These receptors were obtained from a person between 40 and 85 years old with oral cavity squamous cell carcinoma.

The chain recombines TRBV6-6 with TRBJ2-7; TRBD2 aligns across 8 bases. Germline loops: CDR1 MNHNY, CDR2 SVGAGI (reference sequence). The CDR3 has 14 amino acids. V dropped 5 bases and J dropped 6; count of bases not matched to a gene: 9. CDR3 DNA sequence: TGTGCCAGCAGTAGTAGCGGGACACTTAGCGAGCAGTACTTC. This encodes CASSSSGTLSEQYF.

The V call is TRBV19, the J call TRBJ2-5; 7 bases match TRBD1. Per the germline V gene, CDR1 is LNHDA and CDR2 is SQIVND (reference sequence). V was clipped by 4 bases and J by 4 bases; unmatched bases: 15. The length of the CDR3 is 17 residues. CDR3 protein: CASSSPPHRGGLETQYF. The CDR3 DNA sequence: TGTGCCAGTAGTAGCCCACCCCACAGGGGTGGGTTAGAGACCCAGTACTTC. Complete variable domain (other parts from reference TRBV19 and TRBJ2-5): DGGITQSPKYLFRKEGQNVTLSCEQNLNHDAMYWYRQDPGQGLRLIYYSQIVNDFQKGDIAEGYSVSREKKESFPLTVTSAQKNPTAFYLCASSSPPHRGGLETQYFGPGTRLLVL.

In this sample, this clone turned up a few times. The chain employs TRBV19 and TRBJ2-7; 9 bases map to TRBD2. This CDR3 has 15 residues. Germline V CDR1 and CDR2: LNHDA, SQIVND (reference sequence). V was pared by 9 bases and J by 2 bases, with 11 bases of the junction left unmatched. The CDR3 loop reads CASSHSGGRTYEQYF. The CDR3 region has the DNA TGTGCCAGCAGTCACAGCGGGGGGCGGACCTACGAGCAGTACTTC. The full variable domain, its missing parts supplied by reference TRBV19 and TRBJ2-7, is DGGITQSPKYLFRKEGQNVTLSCEQNLNHDAMYWYRQDPGQGLRLIYYSQIVNDFQKGDIAEGYSVSREKKESFPLTVTSAQKNPTAFYLCASSHSGGRTYEQYFGPGTRLTVT.

The rearrangement joins TRBV6-1 to TRBJ2-7; 9 positions match TRBD1. Germline trimming cut 6 bases from V and 0 bases from J; bases unmatched to any gene: 9. Germline-derived CDR1 and CDR2 are MNHNS and SASEGT. The CDR3 extends over 16 amino acids. CDR3 in DNA: TGTGCCAGCAGAGAATTAGGGACAGGGAGCTCCTACGAGCAGTACTTC. Its protein product is CASRELGTGSSYEQYF.

This clone was detected a few times. This chain joins TRBV6-6 and TRBJ2-7; the match to TRBD2 covers 13 bases. The CDR3 is made up of 15 amino acids. Germline-derived CDR1 and CDR2 are MNHNY and SVGAGI (reference sequence). The ends lost 2 bases at V and 5 bases at J; junction bases unmatched: 3. The CDR3 here is CASSYTGLAGDEQYF. For the CDR3, the DNA is TGTGCCAGCAGTTACACCGGACTAGCGGGAGACGAGCAGTACTTC.

This clone was counted between two and nine times. J is TRBJ1-2 and V is TRBV6-1; D perhaps matches TRBD1 (5 bases). Germline V gene sequence: CDR1 MNHNS, CDR2 SASEGT. The CDR3 loop spans 17 amino acids. The V end was cut by 0 bases, the J end by 4 bases, with 18 bases between. The CDR3 protein is CASSEAPGTTYFYGYTF. The CDR3 nucleotides are TGTGCCAGCAGTGAAGCCCCCGGGACGACTTACTTCTATGGCTACACCTTC.

This clone was counted a few times. The chain has TRBV7-8 and TRBJ2-7; 7 positions match TRBD2. The CDR3 extends over 16 amino acids. Germline values: CDR1 SGHVS, CDR2 FQNEAQ. V shed 0 bases and J 2 bases; nucleotides not matched to a gene: 7. The DNA for the CDR3 is TGTGCCAGCAGCTTAGCGATTGGGGGGGGGACCTACGAGCAGTACTTC. The encoded protein is CASSLAIGGGTYEQYF.

This clone was observed a few times. V and J are TRBV4-2 and TRBJ1-1, with D possibly matching TRBD1 (5 bases). Germline lookup yields CDR1 LGHNA and CDR2 YNFKEQ. The CDR3 is 12 residues long. Trimming removed 5 bases at V and 3 bases at J, with 7 bases between. The DNA of the CDR3 is TGTGCCAGCAGCTGGGGGGACACTGAAGCTTTCTTT. It codes for CASSWGDTEAFF.

The V and J genes are TRBV6-5 and TRBJ2-7, with D uncertain. V lost 0 bases and J 6 bases, leaving 9 bases between the germline ends. The CDR3 length is 13 residues. CDR1 and CDR2 from the germline V gene are MNHEY and SVGAGI. The CDR3 sequence is CASSYSNLGEQYF. The CDR3 DNA follows: TGTGCCAGCAGTTACTCTAATCTGGGCGAGCAGTACTTC.

This clone was detected only a few times. A read error may account for a junction end that differs from germline. The V gene is TRBV4-1, the J gene TRBJ2-4; a possible D gene is TRBD2 (6 bases). Germline CDR1 and CDR2: MGHRA and YSYEKL. This CDR3 comprises 15 residues. The CDR3 DNA is TGCGCCAGCAACCAAGGCCCGACTAGTTTGGACATTCAGTACTTC. Its protein product is CASNQGPTSLDIQYF.

The sample holds a few counts of this clone. This chain uses TRBV19 with TRBJ2-7; D remains unclear. The CDR3 runs to 12 residues. Germline CDR1 LNHDA, CDR2 SQIVND (reference sequence). V lost 6 bases, J lost 2 bases, and 8 bases lay in between. The CDR3 reads CASRGRTYEQYF. Here the CDR3 DNA reads TGTGCCAGTAGGGGCAGGACCTACGAGCAGTACTTC. Based on the CDR3 plus reference TRBV19 and TRBJ2-7, the full variable domain is DGGITQSPKYLFRKEGQNVTLSCEQNLNHDAMYWYRQDPGQGLRLIYYSQIVNDFQKGDIAEGYSVSREKKESFPLTVTSAQKNPTAFYLCASRGRTYEQYFGPGTRLTVT.

The V call is TRBV9, the J call TRBJ1-5; the D is unclear. The CDR3 covers 15 residues. The germline CDR1 and CDR2 sequences are SGDLS and YYNGEE. V lost 0 bases and J lost 0, with 7 bases in between. As DNA, the CDR3 is TGTGCCAGCAGCGTAGGACTGATTAGCAATCAGCCCCAGCATTTT. It yields the protein CASSVGLISNQPQHF.

The V and J genes are TRBV7-9 and TRBJ2-2; a possible D gene is TRBD2 (6 bases). Trimming took off 1 base at V and 0 bases at J, with 9 bases between the two ends. This CDR3 is built from 16 residues. Germline lookup yields CDR1 SEHNR and CDR2 FQNEAQ (reference sequence). In nucleotides, the CDR3 is TGTGCCAGCAGCTTAGGTCGGGGGACGAACACCGGGGAGCTGTTTTTT. This encodes CASSLGRGTNTGELFF.

The V gene is TRBV7-2, the J gene TRBJ2-3; a possible D gene is TRBD1 (5 bases). Germline loops: CDR1 SGHTA, CDR2 FQGNSA. The germline V and J ends were trimmed by 1 base and 5 bases, with 7 bases remaining between them. This CDR3 region has 13 residues. The CDR3: CASSLVDIDTQYF. DNA for the CDR3: TGTGCCAGCAGCTTAGTGGACATAGATACGCAGTATTTT.

This sequence joins TRBV11-1 and TRBJ2-1; D is ambiguous. V lost 2 bases and J 2 bases, leaving 10 bases between the germline ends. The V gene's germline CDR1 is SGHAT and CDR2 FQDESV (reference sequence). The CDR3 runs to 15 residues. In DNA, the CDR3 is TGTGCCAGCAGCTTAAGTACGGGCCCCTACAATGAGCAGTTCTTC. This encodes CASSLSTGPYNEQFF.